Shown below are 25 T cell receptor beta chains from a single sample sequenced in a study of blood T cell repertoires in COVID-19. Using immunoSEQ multiplex PCR, the repertoire was profiled, and TCRdb retains in-frame clones only, with some absent. The profile shows around 180,000 clones, approximately 85% of them singletons. The sample taken for sequencing was peripheral blood. These TCRs come from a human donor with active or convalescent COVID-19. The donor label of this sample is uncertain.

The CDR3 nucleotides are TGTGCCACCAGTAACCAGGACAATTACAATGAGCAGTTCTTC. Protein product: CATSNQDNYNEQFF. This chain links TRBV24-1 with TRBJ2-1; possibly TRBD1 for D (5 bases). The germline V and J ends were trimmed by 6 bases and 4 bases, with 12 bases remaining between them. The CDR3 covers 14 residues. Germline values: CDR1 KGHDR, CDR2 SFDVKD.

This clone was detected once. The CDR3 region has the DNA TGTGCCAGCAGCCAAGATTCCCTAGCGGGGTCGAGGTCCTACAATGAGCAGTTCTTC. Translated: CASSQDSLAGSRSYNEQFF. This chain connects TRBV3-1 (or the pseudogene TRBV3-2) to TRBJ2-1; TRBD2 agrees at 9 bases. The J segment lost 1 base and the V segment lost 0 bases, leaving 10 bases of the junction unmatched. This CDR3 contains 19 residues. CDR1 and CDR2 (germline): LGHDT, YNNKEL (reference sequence).

The rearrangement links TRBV28 to TRBJ1-1; 9 nucleotides line up with TRBD1. Germline V CDR1 and CDR2: MDHEN, SYDVKM. Trimming cost V 10 bases and J 8 bases; bases outside gene matches: 11. The CDR3 is 13 residues long. The CDR3 protein is CAINPPGQGEAFF. In nucleotides, the CDR3 is TGTGCCATCAACCCCCCGGGACAGGGAGAAGCTTTCTTT. The variable domain in full, with the rest retrieved from reference TRBV28 and TRBJ1-1, is DVKVTQSSRYLVKRTGEKVFLECVQDMDHENMFWYRQDPGLGLRLIYFSYDVKMKEKGDIPEGYSVSREKKERFSLILESASTNQTSMYLCAINPPGQGEAFFGQGTRLTVV.

The rearrangement joins TRBV18 to TRBJ1-1; TRBD1 agrees at 8 bases. The CDR3 extends over 17 amino acids. V trimming: 6 bases; J trimming: 5 bases; junction bases outside the gene matches: 17. CDR1 is KGHSH and CDR2 is LQKENI in the germline V gene. The CDR3 here is CASSPGDRTALGTEAFF. CDR3 DNA sequence: TGTGCCAGCTCCCCGGGGGACAGGACCGCATTGGGGACTGAAGCTTTCTTT. The full variable domain, rest sourced from reference TRBV18 and TRBJ1-1, is NAGVMQNPRHLVRRRGQEARLRCSPMKGHSHVYWYRQLPEEGLKFMVYLQKENIIDESGMPKERFSAEFPKEGPSILRIQQVVRGDSAAYFCASSPGDRTALGTEAFFGQGTRLTVV.

The chain has TRBV7-9 and TRBJ2-5; 7 bases map to TRBD1. Trimming at V came to 5 bases and at J to 1 base, leaving 7 bases not matched to a gene. Germline CDR1 SEHNR, CDR2 FQNEAQ (reference sequence). The CDR3 is made up of 15 amino acids. DNA of the CDR3: TGTGCCAGCAGCCGGTCGACAGGGACCCAAGAGACCCAGTACTTC. This encodes CASSRSTGTQETQYF.

This clone is a singleton in its sample. This chain links TRBV14 with TRBJ2-7, with D possibly matching TRBD2 (6 bases). Trimming removed 0 bases from V and 3 bases from J, with 18 bases in between. CDR1 SGHDN and CDR2 FVKESK come from the germline V gene. This CDR3 region has 17 residues. The CDR3 is CASSQEGAGTWDYEQYF. The CDR3 nucleotides are TGTGCCAGCAGCCAAGAGGGCGCCGGGACTTGGGACTACGAGCAGTACTTC.

This clone appeared a single time. V and J are TRBV7-7 and TRBJ1-1; D gene uncertain. With 1 base removed from V and 2 bases from J, the gap between germline ends came to 5 bases. This CDR3 contains 13 residues. The germline CDR1 and CDR2 sequences are SSHAT and FNYEAQ (reference sequence). The CDR3 region is CASSLDRNTEAFF. The CDR3, as DNA: TGTGCCAGCAGCTTAGACAGAAACACTGAAGCTTTCTTT.

This chain uses TRBV29-1 with TRBJ1-3; D is unresolved. The CDR3 has 12 amino acids. V lost 0 bases, J lost 4 bases, and 4 bases lay in between. The germline V gene has CDR1 SQVTM and CDR2 ANQGSEA. Here the CDR3 reads CSVEDSGNTIYF. The CDR3, as DNA: TGCAGCGTTGAAGATTCGGGAAACACCATATATTTT.

The genes are TRBV7-9 and TRBJ2-5, with a tentative D call TRBD1 (6 bases). The CDR3 length is 15 residues. Trimming cost V 4 bases and J 1 base, with 13 bases left between them. Germline-derived CDR1 and CDR2 are SEHNR and FQNEAQ (reference sequence). The CDR3 coding sequence is TGTGCCAGCAGCTGGGGGCAGGGTCTCCAAGAGACCCAGTACTTC. Residues: CASSWGQGLQETQYF.

The chain links TRBV28 to TRBJ1-2; the match to TRBD1 covers 8 bases. CDR1 MDHEN and CDR2 SYDVKM come from the germline V gene. This CDR3 contains 12 residues. V shed 10 bases and J 8 bases; nucleotides not matched to a gene: 9. The CDR3 loop is CATWDRKKGYTF. CDR3 coding DNA: TGTGCCACCTGGGACAGGAAGAAGGGCTACACCTTC.

This clone was recorded a few times. V and J are TRBV9 and TRBJ2-7; D may be TRBD1 (5 bases). Germline V CDR1 and CDR2: SGDLS, YYNGEE. CDR3 length: 14 amino acids. V lost 2 bases to trimming and J lost 1 base, with 10 bases between them. CDR3 nucleotide sequence: TGTGCCAGCAGCGTTGATGGGGCGTCCTACGAGCAGTACTTC. Encoded protein: CASSVDGASYEQYF.

The chain couples TRBV5-6 to TRBJ2-7, with D maybe TRBD2 (5 bases). The ends were cut back, 3 bases at V and 0 bases at J, with 16 bases in the middle. Germline V CDR1 and CDR2: SGHDT, YYEEEE. The CDR3 consists of 16 residues. This CDR3 reads CASSSRYPTSSYEQYF. CDR3 nucleotides: TGTGCCAGCAGCTCGAGATACCCCACTAGCTCCTACGAGCAGTACTTC.

This chain connects TRBV11-2 to TRBJ1-2, with D uncertain. Germline values: CDR1 SGHAT, CDR2 FQNNGV. CDR3 length: 13 amino acids. The V end was cut by 1 base, the J end by 6 bases, with 9 bases between. CDR3 DNA: TGTGCCAGCAGCTTAGCGGGGAGCGATGGCTACACCTTC. It codes for CASSLAGSDGYTF.

The chain uses TRBV7-6 and TRBJ2-2; a weak D match, TRBD1 (5 bases). The length of the CDR3 is 15 residues. In germline, CDR1 is SGHVS, CDR2 FNYEAQ. V dropped 3 bases and J dropped 3 bases, with 11 bases sitting between them. CDR3 in DNA: TGTGCCAGCAGCTTTGGCAGGGTGGACACCGGGGAGCTGTTTTTT. Translation gives CASSFGRVDTGELFF.

This clone was observed once. The chain is built from TRBV12-3 or TRBV12-4 and TRBJ1-3, with unresolved D. Trimming removed 8 bases at V and 2 bases at J, with 7 bases between. This CDR3 comprises 12 residues. CDR3 DNA sequence: TGTGCCAGCGTTCTTACTGGAAACACCATATATTTT. Translating it yields CASVLTGNTIYF.

This sequence joins TRBV3-1 (or the pseudogene TRBV3-2) and TRBJ1-1, with 7 positions matching TRBD1. Germline CDR1 and CDR2: LGHDT and YNNKEL (reference sequence). V lost 1 base and J lost 3; bases outside the gene matches: 5. CDR3 length equals 15 residues. The CDR3: CASSQARGQYTEAFF. CDR3 DNA sequence: TGTGCCAGCAGCCAAGCAAGGGGGCAGTACACTGAAGCTTTCTTT.

The chain is built from TRBV6-2 or TRBV6-3 and TRBJ1-6, with TRBD1 identical over 10 bases. Losses at the gene ends were 6 bases for V and 11 bases for J; bases not matched to a gene: 13. Germline lookup yields CDR1 MNHEY and CDR2 SVGEGT. This CDR3 comprises 16 residues. The DNA of the CDR3 is TGTGCCAGCAGCCCTCCGTGGGGACAGGGGAGGGCACCCCTCCACTTT. It codes for CASSPPWGQGRAPLHF.

The rearrangement links TRBV9 to TRBJ2-5, with 7 bases lining up with TRBD1. The CDR3 is 14 amino acids. CDR1 and CDR2 from the germline V gene are SGDLS and YYNGEE. With 0 bases clipped from V and 6 bases from J, the junction kept 5 bases outside the gene matches. The CDR3 coding sequence is TGTGCCAGCAGCGTAGAGGGGGCGAGCAAGACCCAGTACTTC. This sequence encodes CASSVEGASKTQYF.

This rearrangement joins TRBV4-1 to TRBJ2-2; 11 positions match TRBD2. Germline-derived CDR1 and CDR2 are MGHRA and YSYEKL. The CDR3 contains 18 residues. The V and J ends lost 2 bases and 4 bases, in that order; junction bases with no gene match: 9. The CDR3 nucleotides read TGCGCCAGCAGCCAACCCCGAGCTAGCGGGGGGACCACCGGGGAGCTGTTTTTT. Its translation: CASSQPRASGGTTGELFF.

The chain joins TRBV5-1 to TRBJ1-1, with a tentative D call TRBD1 (6 bases). Trimming cost V 3 bases and J 0 bases, with 12 bases left between them. The length of the CDR3 is 15 residues. Germline lookup yields CDR1 SGHRS and CDR2 YFSETQ. The CDR3 DNA follows: TGCGCCAGCAGCTGGAACAGGGAAGTGAACACTGAAGCTTTCTTT. It encodes CASSWNREVNTEAFF.

V gene TRBV13 combines with J gene TRBJ1-6; D gene unclear. Trimming took 1 base from V and 9 from J, leaving 13 bases between them. Germline V gives CDR1 PRHDT, CDR2 FYEKMQ (reference sequence). The CDR3 consists of 15 residues. The CDR3 nucleotides read TGTGCCAGCAGCTTAGTGGCGGGCGCGGGTTCACCCCTCCACTTT. As protein: CASSLVAGAGSPLHF.

The CDR3 loop is CASSRGGTITTDTQYF. The CDR3, as DNA: TGTGCCAGCAGCCGCGGGGGGACAATAACCACAGATACGCAGTATTTT. This chain connects TRBV11-3 to TRBJ2-3; 8 bases are a match to TRBD2. CDR1 is SGHNT, CDR2 YENEEA, per germline. With V trimmed by 5 bases and J by 2 bases, 9 bases remained unmatched. CDR3 length equals 16 residues.

The genes are TRBV24-1 and TRBJ2-3; D perhaps matches TRBD2 (5 bases). V shed 7 bases and J shed 4 bases, with 11 bases lying between them. Germline V lookup: CDR1 KGHDR, CDR2 SFDVKD. This CDR3 contains 13 residues. CDR3 DNA sequence: TGTGCCACCAGGGGGAGTGGGTCAGATACGCAGTATTTT. Residues: CATRGSGSDTQYF.

The V gene is TRBV4-3, the J gene TRBJ1-2, with D perhaps matching TRBD1 (5 bases). Between the trimmed V and J ends, which lost 1 base and 6 bases, there was a span of 15 bases. The CDR3 contains 15 residues. CDR1 is LGHNA, CDR2 YSLEER, per germline. The CDR3 sequence is CASSQGALQGDGYTF. In DNA, the CDR3 is TGCGCCAGCAGCCAAGGGGCCCTCCAGGGTGATGGCTACACCTTC.

In the case of this clone: The sample contains more than one DNA sequence encoding this CDR3. The chain recombines TRBV12-3 or TRBV12-4 with TRBJ1-2; a weak D match, TRBD1 (5 bases). The V end was cut by 1 base, the J end by 6 bases, with 6 bases between. The CDR3 is 12 residues long. The CDR3 coding sequence is TGTGCCAGCAGTTTAGGGGGCCATGGCTACACCTTC. This encodes CASSLGGHGYTF.